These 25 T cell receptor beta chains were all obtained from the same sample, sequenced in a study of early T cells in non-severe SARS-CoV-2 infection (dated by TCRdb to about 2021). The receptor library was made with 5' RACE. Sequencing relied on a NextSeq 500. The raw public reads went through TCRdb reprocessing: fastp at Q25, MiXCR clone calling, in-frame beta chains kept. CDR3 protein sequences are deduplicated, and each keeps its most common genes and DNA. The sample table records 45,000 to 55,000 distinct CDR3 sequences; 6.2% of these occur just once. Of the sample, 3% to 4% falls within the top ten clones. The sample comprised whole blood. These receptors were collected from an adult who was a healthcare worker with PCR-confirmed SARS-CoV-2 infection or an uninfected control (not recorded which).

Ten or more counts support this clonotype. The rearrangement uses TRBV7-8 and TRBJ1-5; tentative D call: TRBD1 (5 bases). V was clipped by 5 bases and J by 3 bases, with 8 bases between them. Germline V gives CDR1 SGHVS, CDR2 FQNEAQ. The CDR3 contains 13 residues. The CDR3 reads CASSKTDNQPQHF. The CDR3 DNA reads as TGTGCCAGCAGCAAGACAGACAATCAGCCCCAGCATTTT.

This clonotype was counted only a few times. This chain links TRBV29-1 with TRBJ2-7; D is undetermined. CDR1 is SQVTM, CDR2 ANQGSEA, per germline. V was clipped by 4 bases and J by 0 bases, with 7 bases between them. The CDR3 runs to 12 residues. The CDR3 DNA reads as TGCAGCGTTGCAAGAAGCTCCTACGAGCAGTACTTC. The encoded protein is CSVARSSYEQYF.

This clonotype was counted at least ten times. The CDR3 nucleotides read TGTGCCAGCAGCTTAAGGTCAGGGGCCCGCACTGAAGCTTTCTTT. It codes for CASSLRSGARTEAFF. The V and J genes are TRBV7-2 and TRBJ1-1, with TRBD1 as a possible D gene (6 bases). CDR1 and CDR2 from the germline V gene are SGHTA and FQGNSA. The CDR3 has 15 amino acids. The V end was cut by 2 bases, the J end by 4 bases, with 14 bases between. The complete variable domain, with remaining parts taken from reference TRBV7-2 and TRBJ1-1, reads GAGVSQSPSNKVTEKGKDVELRCDPISGHTALYWYRQSLGQGLEFLIYFQGNSAPDKSGLPSDRFSAERTGGSVSTLTIQRTQQEDSAVYLCASSLRSGARTEAFFGQGTRLTVV.

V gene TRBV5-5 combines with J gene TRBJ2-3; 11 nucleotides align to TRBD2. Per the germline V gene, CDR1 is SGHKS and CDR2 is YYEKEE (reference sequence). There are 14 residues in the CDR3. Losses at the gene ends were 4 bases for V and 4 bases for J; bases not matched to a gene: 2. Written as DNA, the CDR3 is TGTGCCAGCAGCCTAGCGGGGGGAGCAGATACGCAGTATTTT. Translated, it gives CASSLAGGADTQYF.

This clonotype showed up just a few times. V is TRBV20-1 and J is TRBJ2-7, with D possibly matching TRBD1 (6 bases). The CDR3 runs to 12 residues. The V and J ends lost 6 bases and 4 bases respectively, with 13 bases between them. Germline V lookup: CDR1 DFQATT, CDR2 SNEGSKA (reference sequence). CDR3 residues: CSAPGQRYEQYF. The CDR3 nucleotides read TGCAGTGCGCCGGGACAAAGGTACGAGCAGTACTTC.

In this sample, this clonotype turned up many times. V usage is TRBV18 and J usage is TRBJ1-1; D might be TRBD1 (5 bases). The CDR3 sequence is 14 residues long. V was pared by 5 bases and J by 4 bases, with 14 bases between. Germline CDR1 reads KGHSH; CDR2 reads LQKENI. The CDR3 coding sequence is TGTGCCAGCTCATCACGTCGGGGGGGCACTGAAGCTTTCTTT. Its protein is CASSSRRGGTEAFF.

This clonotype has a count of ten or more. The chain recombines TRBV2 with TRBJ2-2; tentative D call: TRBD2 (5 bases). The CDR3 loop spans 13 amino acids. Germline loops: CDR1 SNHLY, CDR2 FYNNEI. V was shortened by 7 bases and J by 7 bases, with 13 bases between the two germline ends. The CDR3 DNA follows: TGTGCCAGCATGCAGGATCGGGGCGGGGAGCTGTTTTTT. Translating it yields CASMQDRGGELFF.

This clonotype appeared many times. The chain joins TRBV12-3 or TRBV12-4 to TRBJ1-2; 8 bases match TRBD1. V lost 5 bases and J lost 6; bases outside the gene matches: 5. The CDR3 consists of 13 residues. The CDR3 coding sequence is TGTGCCAGCAGTCCCAGGGGGCGAGATGGCTACACCTTC. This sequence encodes CASSPRGRDGYTF.

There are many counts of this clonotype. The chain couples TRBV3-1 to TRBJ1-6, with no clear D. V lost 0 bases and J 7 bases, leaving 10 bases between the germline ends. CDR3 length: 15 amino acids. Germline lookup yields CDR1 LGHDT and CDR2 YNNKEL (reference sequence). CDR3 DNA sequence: TGTGCCAGCAGCCAAGATCACGGGTGGAATTCACCCCTCCACTTT. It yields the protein CASSQDHGWNSPLHF.

The CDR3 loop is CSAGGGMNTEAFF. CDR3 nucleotides: TGCAGCGCTGGGGGGGGAATGAACACTGAAGCTTTCTTT. The chain uses TRBV29-1 and TRBJ1-1; D might be TRBD1 (5 bases). Germline V gives CDR1 SQVTM, CDR2 ANQGSEA. The CDR3 covers 13 residues. V lost 7 bases and J 0 bases, leaving 12 bases between the germline ends. Complete variable domain (other parts from reference TRBV29-1 and TRBJ1-1): SAVISQKPSRDICQRGTSLTIQCQVDSQVTMMFWYRQQPGQSLTLIATANQGSEATYESGFVIDKFPISRPNLTFSTLTVSNMSPEDSSIYLCSAGGGMNTEAFFGQGTRLTVV.

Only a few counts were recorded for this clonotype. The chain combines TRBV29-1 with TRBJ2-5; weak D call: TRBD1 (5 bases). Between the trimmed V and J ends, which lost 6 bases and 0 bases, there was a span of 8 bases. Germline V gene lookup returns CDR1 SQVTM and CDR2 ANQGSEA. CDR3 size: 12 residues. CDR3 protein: CSVDRNQETQYF. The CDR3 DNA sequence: TGCAGCGTAGACAGAAACCAAGAGACCCAGTACTTC.

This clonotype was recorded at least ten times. The CDR3 coding sequence is TGCGCCAGCAGCTTCGTAGGACCCGACGAGCAGTACTTC. Protein: CASSFVGPDEQYF. The chain links TRBV5-1 to TRBJ2-7; D gene unclear. The ends were cut back, 2 bases at V and 5 bases at J, with 11 bases in the middle. Looked up from germline, CDR1 is SGHRS and CDR2 is YFSETQ. The CDR3 sequence is 13 residues long.

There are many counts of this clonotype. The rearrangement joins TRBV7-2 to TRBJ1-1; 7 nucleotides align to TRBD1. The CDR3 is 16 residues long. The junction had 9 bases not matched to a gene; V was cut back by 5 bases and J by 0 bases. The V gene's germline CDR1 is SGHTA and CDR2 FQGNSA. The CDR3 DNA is TGTGCCAGCAGCCTACAGACAGGGATTATGAACACTGAAGCTTTCTTT. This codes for CASSLQTGIMNTEAFF.

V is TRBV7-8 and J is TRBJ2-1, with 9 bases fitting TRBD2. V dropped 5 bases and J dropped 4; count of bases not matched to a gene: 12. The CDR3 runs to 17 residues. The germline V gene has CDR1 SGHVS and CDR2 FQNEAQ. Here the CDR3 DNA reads TGTGCCAGCAGCCCTACCTCTGGACTAGCGAAGTACAATGAGCAGTTCTTC. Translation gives CASSPTSGLAKYNEQFF.

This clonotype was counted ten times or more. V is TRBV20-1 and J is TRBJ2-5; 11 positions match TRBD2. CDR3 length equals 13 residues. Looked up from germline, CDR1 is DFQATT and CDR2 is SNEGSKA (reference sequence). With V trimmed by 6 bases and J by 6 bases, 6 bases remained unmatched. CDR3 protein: CSARLAGGKTQYF. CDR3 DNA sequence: TGCAGTGCGCGTCTAGCGGGGGGTAAGACCCAGTACTTC.

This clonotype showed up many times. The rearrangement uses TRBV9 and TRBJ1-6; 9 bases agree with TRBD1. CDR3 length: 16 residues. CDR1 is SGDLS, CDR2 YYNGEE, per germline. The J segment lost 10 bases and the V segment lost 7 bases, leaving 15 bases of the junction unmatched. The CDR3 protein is CASATGGPIAASPLHF. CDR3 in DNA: TGTGCCAGCGCGACAGGGGGGCCCATCGCCGCCTCACCCCTCCACTTT.

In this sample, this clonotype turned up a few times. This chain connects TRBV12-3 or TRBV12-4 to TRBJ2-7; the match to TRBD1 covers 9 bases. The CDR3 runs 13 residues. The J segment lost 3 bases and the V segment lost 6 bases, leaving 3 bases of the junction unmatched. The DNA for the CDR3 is TGTGCCAGCAGGGGGACAGGGATCTACGAGCAGTACTTC. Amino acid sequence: CASRGTGIYEQYF.

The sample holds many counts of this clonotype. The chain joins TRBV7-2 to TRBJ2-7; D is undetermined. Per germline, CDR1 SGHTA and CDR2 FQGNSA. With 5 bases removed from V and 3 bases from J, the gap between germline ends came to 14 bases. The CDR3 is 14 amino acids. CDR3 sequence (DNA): TGTGCCAGCAGCGTAACCTGGGGAAGCTACGAGCAGTACTTC. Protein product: CASSVTWGSYEQYF.

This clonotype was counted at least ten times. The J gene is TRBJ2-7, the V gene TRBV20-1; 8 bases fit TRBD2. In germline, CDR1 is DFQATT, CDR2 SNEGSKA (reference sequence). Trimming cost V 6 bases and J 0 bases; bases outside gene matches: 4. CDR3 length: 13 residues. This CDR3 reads CSASSGGSYEQYF. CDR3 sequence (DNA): TGCAGTGCCAGCAGCGGGGGCTCCTACGAGCAGTACTTC.

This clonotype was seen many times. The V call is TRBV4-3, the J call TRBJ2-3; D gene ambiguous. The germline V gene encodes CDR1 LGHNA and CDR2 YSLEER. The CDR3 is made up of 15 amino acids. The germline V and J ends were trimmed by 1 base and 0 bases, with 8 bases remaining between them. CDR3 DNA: TGCGCCAGCAGCCAAGCCCGGCGTAGCACAGATACGCAGTATTTT. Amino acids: CASSQARRSTDTQYF.

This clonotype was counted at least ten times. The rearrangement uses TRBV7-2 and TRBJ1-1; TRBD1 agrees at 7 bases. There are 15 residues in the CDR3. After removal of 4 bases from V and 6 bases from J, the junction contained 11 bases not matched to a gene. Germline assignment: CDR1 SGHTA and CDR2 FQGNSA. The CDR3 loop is CASSSRQGGKSEAFF. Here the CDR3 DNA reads TGTGCCAGCAGCTCGCGACAGGGAGGGAAGTCTGAAGCTTTCTTT.

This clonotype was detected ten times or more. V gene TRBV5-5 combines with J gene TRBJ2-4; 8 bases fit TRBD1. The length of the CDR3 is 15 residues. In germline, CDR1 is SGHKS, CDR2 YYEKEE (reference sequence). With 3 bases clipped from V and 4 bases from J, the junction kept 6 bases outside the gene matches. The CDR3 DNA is TGTGCCAGCAGCTGGGTAGGGACAGGAAAAAACATTCAGTACTTC. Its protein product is CASSWVGTGKNIQYF.

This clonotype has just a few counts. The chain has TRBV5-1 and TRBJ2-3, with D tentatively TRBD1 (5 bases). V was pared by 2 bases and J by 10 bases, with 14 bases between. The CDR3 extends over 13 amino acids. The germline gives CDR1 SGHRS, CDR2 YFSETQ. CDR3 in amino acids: CASSFVGLSAQYF. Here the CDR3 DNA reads TGCGCCAGCAGCTTCGTGGGGCTATCCGCGCAGTATTTT. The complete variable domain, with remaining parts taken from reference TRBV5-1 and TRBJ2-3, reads KAGVTQTPRYLIKTRGQQVTLSCSPISGHRSVSWYQQTPGQGLQFLFEYFSETQRNKGNFPGRFSGRQFSNSRSEMNVSTLELGDSALYLCASSFVGLSAQYFGPGTRLTVL.

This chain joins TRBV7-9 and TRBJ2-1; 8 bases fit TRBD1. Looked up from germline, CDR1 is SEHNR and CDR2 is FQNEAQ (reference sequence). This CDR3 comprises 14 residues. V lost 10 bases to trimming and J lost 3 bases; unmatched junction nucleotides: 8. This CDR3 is CAIPDRVHYNEQFF. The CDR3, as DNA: TGTGCCATCCCGGACAGGGTCCACTACAATGAGCAGTTCTTC.

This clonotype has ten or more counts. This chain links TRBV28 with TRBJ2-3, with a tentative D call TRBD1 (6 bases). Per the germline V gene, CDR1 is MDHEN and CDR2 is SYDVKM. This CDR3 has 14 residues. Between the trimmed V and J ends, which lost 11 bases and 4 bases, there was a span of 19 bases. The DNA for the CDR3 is TGTGCCTGCGGACCCCAGGGGTATGCAGATACGCAGTATTTT. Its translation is CACGPQGYADTQYF.